Shown below are 31 T cell receptor beta chains from a single sample sequenced in a study of graft-versus-host responses after intestinal transplantation. Sequenced by immunoSEQ multiplex PCR; TCRdb stores in-frame clones only, minus some. The table includes about 80,000 clones, approximately 92% detected once. Sequences were derived from PBMCs, sampled 98 days after intestinal transplantation. Receptors originate from a human patient who received an intestinal transplant, so some T cells may come from the graft donor.

This chain connects TRBV5-1 to TRBJ2-7; 9 bases fit TRBD2. The V gene's germline CDR1 is SGHRS and CDR2 YFSETQ. V lost 0 bases and J lost 0; bases outside the gene matches: 7. This CDR3 is built from 17 residues. The CDR3 DNA reads as TGCGCCAGCAGCTTGGGGCTAGCGGGGAGGCCCTCCTACGAGCAGTACTTC. Translation: CASSLGLAGRPSYEQYF. Supplemented by reference TRBV5-1 and TRBJ2-7, the full variable domain reads KAGVTQTPRYLIKTRGQQVTLSCSPISGHRSVSWYQQTPGQGLQFLFEYFSETQRNKGNFPGRFSGRQFSNSRSEMNVSTLELGDSALYLCASSLGLAGRPSYEQYFGPGTRLTVT.

The V call is TRBV6-6, the J call TRBJ2-7; no clear D gene. Looked up from germline, CDR1 is MNHNY and CDR2 is SVGAGI (reference sequence). The V end lost 8 bases, the J end lost 2 bases, and 10 bases lay between the germline ends. The CDR3 extends over 12 amino acids. The CDR3 reads CASGSNPYEQYF. The DNA for the CDR3 is TGTGCCAGCGGATCAAATCCCTACGAGCAGTACTTC.

The J gene is TRBJ1-2, the V gene TRBV5-1; no reliable D call. Germline CDR1 is SGHRS and CDR2 is YFSETQ. V lost 0 bases, J lost 5 bases, and 14 bases lay in between. The CDR3 contains 15 residues. The CDR3 loop is CASSLERNGPYGYTF. DNA for the CDR3: TGCGCCAGCAGCTTGGAACGGAATGGGCCTTATGGCTACACCTTC.

The chain links TRBV4-1 to TRBJ2-2; D remains unclear. Germline CDR1 reads MGHRA; CDR2 reads YSYEKL. The CDR3 length is 15 residues. Trimming removed 0 bases from V and 4 bases from J, with 9 bases in between. CDR3 bases: TGCGCCAGCAGCCAAGATTGGACGGTCACCGGGGAGCTGTTTTTT. As protein: CASSQDWTVTGELFF.

The genes are TRBV5-1 and TRBJ2-1; no definite D call. V dropped 0 bases and J dropped 5 bases, with 6 bases sitting between them. Germline V CDR1 and CDR2: SGHRS, YFSETQ. The CDR3 covers 13 residues. CDR3 coding DNA: TGCGCCAGCAGCTTGGTTGTAGACAATGAGCAGTTCTTC. Its protein is CASSLVVDNEQFF.

The chain combines TRBV6-5 with TRBJ1-2; D is possibly TRBD1 (5 bases). V lost 6 bases, J lost 4 bases, and 12 bases lay in between. This CDR3 has 13 amino acids. Germline CDR1 is MNHEY and CDR2 is SVGAGI. The CDR3 coding sequence is TGTGCCAGCAGGCTCGATGGGGCCTATGGCTACACCTTC. Protein product: CASRLDGAYGYTF.

V usage is TRBV7-9 and J usage is TRBJ2-7; the match to TRBD1 covers 7 bases. The CDR3 consists of 15 residues. The germline V gene has CDR1 SEHNR and CDR2 FQNEAQ (reference sequence). The ends lost 2 bases at V and 0 bases at J; junction bases unmatched: 4. The CDR3 nucleotides are TGTGCCAGCAGCTTATACGAGGGGGCCTCCTACGAGCAGTACTTC. Translating gives CASSLYEGASYEQYF.

This chain connects TRBV6-5 to TRBJ1-6; D is undetermined. Trimming removed 5 bases from V and 7 bases from J, with 12 bases in between. The germline V gene has CDR1 MNHEY and CDR2 SVGAGI. The CDR3 runs 14 residues. CDR3 region: CASSEGSSNSPLHF. The CDR3 nucleotides read TGTGCCAGCAGTGAGGGCAGCAGCAATTCACCCCTCCACTTT.

V is TRBV6-6 and J is TRBJ2-5, with a tentative D call TRBD2 (6 bases). Trimming stripped 6 bases from V and 5 bases from J, with 10 bases between. CDR1 MNHNY and CDR2 SVGAGI come from the germline V gene (reference sequence). The CDR3 is made up of 12 amino acids. CDR3 in DNA: TGTGCCAGCAGGTCAGGGAGGGAGACCCAGTACTTC. Translating it yields CASRSGRETQYF.

The genes are TRBV29-1 and TRBJ1-2; D remains unclear. The CDR3 is 11 residues long. V lost 7 bases and J lost 5, with 11 bases in between. Germline V lookup: CDR1 SQVTM, CDR2 ANQGSEA. CDR3 loop: CSDGLTYGYTF. The DNA for the CDR3 is TGCAGCGACGGTCTGACATATGGCTACACCTTC.

The chain has TRBV6-1 and TRBJ2-1; D could derive from TRBD1 or TRBD2 (6 bases each). With 10 bases removed from V and 6 bases from J, the gap between germline ends came to 19 bases. Germline-derived CDR1 and CDR2 are MNHNS and SASEGT. CDR3 length: 14 residues. CDR3: CATTVAQGGNEQFF. As DNA, the CDR3 is TGTGCCACGACGGTGGCACAGGGAGGCAATGAGCAGTTCTTC.

The chain recombines TRBV7-3 with TRBJ2-7; 7 bases agree with TRBD1. The germline CDR1 and CDR2 sequences are SGHTA and FQGTGA. Unmatched junction bases numbered 12, after V lost 2 bases and J lost 5 bases. The CDR3 sequence is 16 residues long. CDR3 DNA sequence: TGTGCCAGCAGCTTAGAAACAGGGGTAGGTCTCCACGAGCAGTACTTC. This translates into CASSLETGVGLHEQYF.

The gene calls are TRBV5-1 and TRBJ1-1; D is possibly TRBD1 (5 bases). Germline V gene sequence: CDR1 SGHRS, CDR2 YFSETQ. The CDR3 extends over 13 amino acids. The ends were cut back, 0 bases at V and 7 bases at J, with 10 bases in the middle. CDR3 coding DNA: TGCGCCAGCAGCTTGGCCTCGGGGGATGAAGCTTTCTTT. Residues: CASSLASGDEAFF. The full variable domain, with the rest looked up from reference TRBV5-1 and TRBJ1-1, is KAGVTQTPRYLIKTRGQQVTLSCSPISGHRSVSWYQQTPGQGLQFLFEYFSETQRNKGNFPGRFSGRQFSNSRSEMNVSTLELGDSALYLCASSLASGDEAFFGQGTRLTVV.

DNA of the CDR3: TGCAGCGTAGCCGAAGGGGGCGGGGGCTACACCTTC. This sequence encodes CSVAEGGGGYTF. J is TRBJ1-2 and V is TRBV29-1, with 7 bases lining up with TRBD1. Losses at the gene ends were 6 bases for V and 8 bases for J; bases not matched to a gene: 9. The CDR3 extends over 12 amino acids. Per the germline V gene, CDR1 is SQVTM and CDR2 is ANQGSEA.

As DNA, the CDR3 is TGTGCCAGCAGCACACCTTTTGATCGCACCCCCACAGATACGCAGTATTTT. Translation: CASSTPFDRTPTDTQYF. The chain recombines TRBV7-8 with TRBJ2-3, with D unclear. This CDR3 contains 17 residues. The V and J ends lost 5 bases and 2 bases respectively, with 20 bases between them. Germline lookup yields CDR1 SGHVS and CDR2 FQNEAQ.

V gene TRBV5-6 combines with J gene TRBJ1-1; TRBD1 matches at 9 bases. With V trimmed by 4 bases and J by 4 bases, 11 bases remained unmatched. The CDR3 spans 16 residues. Germline V gene lookup returns CDR1 SGHDT and CDR2 YYEEEE. The CDR3 DNA is TGTGCCAGCAGCCTACGACAGGGGGGTGGGTTCACTGAAGCTTTCTTT. Protein: CASSLRQGGGFTEAFF. Based on the CDR3 plus reference TRBV5-6 and TRBJ1-1, the full variable domain is DAGVTQSPTHLIKTRGQQVTLRCSPKSGHDTVSWYQQALGQGPQFIFQYYEEEERQRGNFPDRFSGHQFPNYSSELNVNALLLGDSALYLCASSLRQGGGFTEAFFGQGTRLTVV.

CDR3 region: CAWSEAGLAGSTDTQYF. The CDR3 DNA sequence: TGTGCCTGGAGTGAGGCAGGGCTAGCGGGGAGCACAGATACGCAGTATTTT. The chain is built from TRBV30 and TRBJ2-3; the match to TRBD2 covers 9 bases. Germline V gives CDR1 GTSNPN, CDR2 SVGIG (reference sequence). The CDR3 has 17 residues. V shed 1 base, J shed 0 bases, and the junction held 8 bases outside the gene matches.

The CDR3 sequence: CASSEGQGAPGANVLTF. The CDR3 DNA is TGCGCCAGCAGCGAGGGACAGGGGGCGCCGGGGGCCAACGTCCTGACTTTC. V and J are TRBV5-1 and TRBJ2-6; 12 bases map to TRBD1. V trimming: 4 bases; J trimming: 4 bases; junction bases outside the gene matches: 6. Germline V gene data show CDR1 as SGHRS and CDR2 as YFSETQ. The CDR3 loop spans 17 amino acids.

The chain recombines TRBV5-1 with TRBJ1-5; unclear D gene. CDR3 length: 14 amino acids. V was trimmed by 0 bases and J by 3 bases, leaving 7 bases between them. CDR1 and CDR2 (germline): SGHRS, YFSETQ. Written as DNA, the CDR3 is TGCGCCAGCAGCTTGGGTGGGCCCAATCAGCCCCAGCATTTT. This translates into CASSLGGPNQPQHF.

This clone was found a few times. The chain carries TRBV11-2 and TRBJ2-1, with TRBD2 identical over 8 bases. The CDR3 totals 17 residues. The V gene end was trimmed by 1 base and the J gene end by 8 bases; junction bases not matched to a gene: 13. CDR1 and CDR2 (germline): SGHAT, FQNNGV. DNA for the CDR3: TGTGCCAGCAGCTTAGGGTTGGGCGGGGGGCCTTGGGATGAGCAGTTCTTC. Encoded protein: CASSLGLGGGPWDEQFF.

This clone was recorded only once. The chain has TRBV12-1 and TRBJ2-3; TRBD2 is taken as the D call from the table, unchecked against the DNA. TRBV12-1 is annotated as a pseudogene. This CDR3 has 16 residues. This CDR3 is CASSAEGSGQTDTQYF. For the CDR3, the DNA is TGTGCCAGCAGCGCTGAGGGTAGCGGGCAAACAGATACGCAGTATTTT.

The J gene is TRBJ2-1, the V gene TRBV9, with TRBD1 identical over 8 bases. V lost 3 bases, J lost 9 bases, and 8 bases stayed unmatched. The CDR3 totals 14 residues. The V gene's germline CDR1 is SGDLS and CDR2 YYNGEE. The CDR3 bases are TGTGCCAGCAGCGCCGGACAGGGTGAGGGTGAGCAGTTCTTC. This translates into CASSAGQGEGEQFF.

The chain recombines TRBV21-1 with TRBJ1-3. TRBV21-1 is a known pseudogene. The CDR3 covers 15 residues. The chain's CDR3 is CASSKNPTTRNTIYF. In DNA form, the CDR3 reads TGTGCCAGCAGCAAAAACCCCACCACCAGAAACACCATATATTTT.

This sequence joins TRBV27 and TRBJ1-2, with D hard to call. CDR1 and CDR2 from the germline V gene are MNHEY and SMNVEV (reference sequence). V shed 3 bases and J shed 11 bases, with 19 bases lying between them. This CDR3 is 14 amino acids long. CDR3 bases: TGTGCCAGCAGTTTTTTCGGGTCCTTACCCGCATACACCTTC. Amino acid sequence: CASSFFGSLPAYTF.

The rearrangement uses TRBV7-2 and TRBJ2-5, with 13 bases aligning to TRBD2. The length of the CDR3 is 14 residues. The germline gives CDR1 SGHTA, CDR2 FQGNSA. The ends lost 6 bases at V and 4 bases at J; junction bases unmatched: 2. Written as DNA, the CDR3 is TGTGCCAGCAGACTAGCGGGGGGGCCAGAGACCCAGTACTTC. The encoded protein is CASRLAGGPETQYF.

The V and J genes are TRBV27 and TRBJ1-5; no definite D call. Trimming pared 2 bases from V and 6 bases from J, leaving 11 bases between. Germline V gives CDR1 MNHEY, CDR2 SMNVEV (reference sequence). This CDR3 comprises 14 residues. CDR3 amino acids: CASSLSSNGQPQHF. The DNA for the CDR3 is TGTGCCAGCAGTTTAAGTTCGAACGGTCAGCCCCAGCATTTT.

This clone was detected a few times. The genes are TRBV6-5 and TRBJ2-7; D is ambiguous. CDR3 length: 14 residues. With 0 bases removed from V and 0 bases from J, the gap between germline ends came to 6 bases. Germline CDR1 reads MNHEY; CDR2 reads SVGAGI. The CDR3 loop is CASSYSVHSYEQYF. CDR3 coding DNA: TGTGCCAGCAGTTACTCGGTCCACTCCTACGAGCAGTACTTC.

Only one count was recorded for this clone. The chain is built from TRBV5-1 and TRBJ2-7, with 9 bases that match TRBD1. This CDR3 is 14 amino acids long. V trimming: 4 bases; J trimming: 3 bases; junction bases outside the gene matches: 5. Germline values: CDR1 SGHRS, CDR2 YFSETQ. The CDR3 sequence: CASSGDREYYEQYF. Here the CDR3 DNA reads TGCGCCAGCAGCGGGGACAGGGAGTACTACGAGCAGTACTTC.

This clone was seen only once. The V and J genes are TRBV5-1 and TRBJ2-5; 7 bases line up with TRBD2. With 6 bases clipped from V and 0 bases from J, the junction kept 8 bases outside the gene matches. This CDR3 is 15 amino acids long. The germline V gene has CDR1 SGHRS and CDR2 YFSETQ. The CDR3 nucleotides are TGCGCCAGCACCCTCTTGCGGGGGTACCAAGAGACCCAGTACTTC. Its translation is CASTLLRGYQETQYF.

J is TRBJ2-1 and V is TRBV13, with a possible D match to TRBD2 (6 bases). The CDR3 contains 11 residues. Between the trimmed V and J ends, which lost 5 bases and 10 bases, there was a span of 9 bases. Germline V gene lookup returns CDR1 PRHDT and CDR2 FYEKMQ (reference sequence). CDR3 residues: CASSETSEQFF. For the CDR3, the DNA is TGTGCCAGCAGCGAAACTAGCGAGCAGTTCTTC.

The V call is TRBV10-1, the J call TRBJ2-7; D gene unclear. Trimming shortened V by 0 bases and J by 4 bases, and 7 bases separated the two germline ends. CDR3 length equals 13 residues. Germline loops: CDR1 WNHNN, CDR2 SYGVQD (reference sequence). The DNA of the CDR3 is TGCGCCAGCAGTGAGTCGACTTTATACGAGCAGTACTTC. It is translated as CASSESTLYEQYF.